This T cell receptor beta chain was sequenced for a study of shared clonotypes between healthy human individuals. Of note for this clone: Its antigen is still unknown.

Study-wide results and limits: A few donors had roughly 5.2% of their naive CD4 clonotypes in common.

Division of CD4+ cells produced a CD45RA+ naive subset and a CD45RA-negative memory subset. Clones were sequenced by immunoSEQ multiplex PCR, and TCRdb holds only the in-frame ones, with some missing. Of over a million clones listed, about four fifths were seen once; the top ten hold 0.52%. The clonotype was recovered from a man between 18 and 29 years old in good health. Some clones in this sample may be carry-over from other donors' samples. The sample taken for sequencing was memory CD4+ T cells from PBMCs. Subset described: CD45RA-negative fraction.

The CDR3 is CASSQAGLAGGPGTDTQYF. DNA for the CDR3: TGTGCCAGCAGCCAAGCAGGACTAGCGGGAGGTCCTGGCACAGATACGCAGTATTTT. The chain has TRBV4-2 and TRBJ2-3; 14 nucleotides match TRBD2. V dropped 1 base and J dropped 1; count of bases not matched to a gene: 7. The CDR3 totals 19 residues. Germline loops: CDR1 LGHNA, CDR2 YNFKEQ.